This T cell receptor (beta chain) was documented in a study of T cells after yellow fever vaccination. Study background: Those fractions that held only low numbers of cells were prepared using the SMART-Seq v4 Ultra Low Input RNA kit. Study-wide findings and caveats: A secondary response was less intense yet reached its peak sooner, at day 5 versus 15. Post-booster samples contained most primary-vaccination clones (approximately 95% CD4, around 88% CD8). There was a small share of clonotypes that showed up in both the CD4 and CD8 compartments.

The germline V gene has CDR1 ENHRY and CDR2 SYGVKD. V dropped 8 bases and J dropped 3 bases, with 8 bases sitting between them. This CDR3 is built from 13 residues. TCRdb passed the 5' RACE reads through MiXCR, listing each CDR3 protein once. The sample has about 340,000 distinct CDR3 sequences, 4% seen once. As concerns this clonotype: No antigen is known for it.

The V gene is TRBV10-3, the J gene TRBJ2-6; unclear D gene. Sequencing was performed on PBMCs, taken 5 days after the yellow fever booster vaccination. The sequence was obtained from a man aged 18-30 years who received the YFV17D yellow fever vaccine. Written as DNA, the CDR3 is TGTGCCATCTCAGGAGATGGGGCCAACGTCCTGACTTTC. Protein product: CAISGDGANVLTF.